This TCR beta chain stems from a study of T cell changes during pregnancy in multiple sclerosis (dated by TCRdb to the late 2010s). Broadly, across the study: The study looked at changes in the T cell repertoire across pregnancy in women with multiple sclerosis.

Its CDR3 holds 14 amino acids, cysteine through phenylalanine. Only the CDR3 region is kept as DNA, spanning 42 bases read in frame from base 1. CDR1 is given as MNHNS and CDR2 as SASEGT, both from the germline V gene. The junction shows trimming of 8 bases on V and 2 bases on J, and the gene matches do not reach 7 bases of it. Library preparation was by the immunoSEQ multiplex PCR assay. The table comes from immuneACCESS by way of TCRdb, which keeps in-frame sequences with V and J called. Part of the clones is missing from these tables; in studies checked, under half for an unresolved V gene and the rest for unknown reasons. Counted in this sample were over 90,000 clones; about 91% of them appeared once. The biggest ten clones account for 0.8% to 0.95% of the sample. As concerns this clone: The specificity of this receptor is unknown. The sample holds no much larger clone one base away, and base qualities are not on file.

The sequence was collected from a female donor with multiple sclerosis, enrolled in a pregnancy study. The chain joins TRBV6-1 to TRBJ1-2; 8 junctional bases match TRBD1. Sequenced material: peripheral blood, taken before pregnancy. The bases read TGTGCCAGCGAGACAGGGGTAGGCAACTATGGCTACACCTTC. Its translation is CASETGVGNYGYTF.